These 12 T cell receptor beta chains came from one sample sequenced in a study of blood T cell repertoires in COVID-19. The table came from immunoSEQ multiplex PCR; TCRdb's copy has only in-frame clones and leaves some out. The profile covers a few hundred thousand clones, with 65% to 90% appearing a single time and roughly 1.4% taken by the ten largest. The sample comprised peripheral blood. Receptor source: a woman between 40 and 50 years old who had recovered from COVID-19.

V usage is TRBV7-9 and J usage is TRBJ2-6, with a tentative D call TRBD1 (6 bases). Trimming removed 3 bases at V and 0 bases at J, with 9 bases between. CDR1 is SEHNR and CDR2 is FQNEAQ in the germline V gene (reference sequence). This CDR3 contains 16 residues. The CDR3 spells CASSLGAVSGANVLTF. CDR3 DNA sequence: TGTGCCAGCAGCTTGGGGGCTGTCTCTGGGGCCAACGTCCTGACTTTC.

This clone was seen a single time. This chain joins TRBV19 and TRBJ1-2; D call uncertain. Germline V gene sequence: CDR1 LNHDA, CDR2 SQIVND (reference sequence). Trimming removed 6 bases from V and 5 bases from J, with 16 bases in between. The CDR3 is made up of 14 amino acids. This chain's CDR3 is CASRSVEGKYGYTF. The CDR3 nucleotides are TGTGCCAGTAGGTCCGTTGAGGGAAAATATGGCTACACCTTC.

The chain recombines TRBV10-3 with TRBJ2-1; perhaps TRBD1 as D (6 bases). The germline V gene encodes CDR1 ENHRY and CDR2 SYGVKD. The CDR3 loop spans 13 amino acids. Trimming removed 3 bases from V and 8 bases from J, with 11 bases in between. CDR3 in amino acids: CAISDSGTYEQFF. The CDR3 DNA is TGTGCCATCAGTGACTCCGGGACATATGAGCAGTTCTTC.

This clone was counted once. The J gene is TRBJ2-7, the V gene TRBV5-1, with 7 positions matching TRBD2. The CDR3 is 17 residues long. Germline loops: CDR1 SGHRS, CDR2 YFSETQ. V shed 4 bases, J shed 0 bases, and the junction held 13 bases outside the gene matches. CDR3 nucleotides: TGCGCCAGCAGCCCCGGACTAGAATATGAAAGCTCCTACGAGCAGTACTTC. Translating it yields CASSPGLEYESSYEQYF.

This clone was seen only once. The rearrangement uses TRBV7-2 and TRBJ2-7, with D possibly being TRBD1 (6 bases). The length of the CDR3 is 15 residues. CDR1 is SGHTA and CDR2 is FQGNSA in the germline V gene. V lost 1 base, J lost 0 bases, and 10 bases lay in between. The CDR3 nucleotides are TGTGCCAGCAGCTTAGAAGGGGGTTTCTCCTACGAGCAGTACTTC. As protein: CASSLEGGFSYEQYF. The variable domain in full, with the rest retrieved from reference TRBV7-2 and TRBJ2-7, is GAGVSQSPSNKVTEKGKDVELRCDPISGHTALYWYRQSLGQGLEFLIYFQGNSAPDKSGLPSDRFSAERTGGSVSTLTIQRTQQEDSAVYLCASSLEGGFSYEQYFGPGTRLTVT.

The chain employs TRBV18 and TRBJ1-1, with TRBD1 identical over 7 bases. Germline V gene sequence: CDR1 KGHSH, CDR2 LQKENI. The CDR3 length is 14 residues. V lost 4 bases, J lost 6 bases, and 8 bases stayed unmatched. CDR3 residues: CASSQSTGFAEAFF. The CDR3 bases are TGTGCCAGCTCACAATCGACAGGGTTCGCTGAAGCTTTCTTT.

V gene TRBV12-3 or TRBV12-4 combines with J gene TRBJ1-6; D is unclear. The ends were cut back, 4 bases at V and 14 bases at J, with 12 bases in the middle. The CDR3 is made up of 12 amino acids. This CDR3 reads CASSSTRETLHF. The CDR3 coding sequence is TGTGCCAGCAGTTCCACCCGGGAAACCCTCCACTTT.

The chain carries TRBV20-1 and TRBJ1-1; D is unresolved. The CDR3 has 12 residues. Germline CDR1 and CDR2: DFQATT and SNEGSKA (reference sequence). V dropped 3 bases and J dropped 2 bases, with 7 bases sitting between them. The CDR3 here is CSASSGNTEAFF. CDR3 nucleotides: TGCAGTGCTAGTTCAGGAAACACTGAAGCTTTCTTT.

The gene calls are TRBV11-3 and TRBJ2-4; D may be TRBD2 (5 bases). V lost 2 bases and J lost 0, with 11 bases in between. This CDR3 contains 16 residues. Germline loops: CDR1 SGHNT, CDR2 YENEEA. CDR3 in amino acids: CASSLNAGLAKNIQYF. Here the CDR3 DNA reads TGTGCCAGCAGCTTAAATGCAGGACTAGCCAAAAACATTCAGTACTTC.

This rearrangement joins TRBV5-1 to TRBJ1-4; the match to TRBD1 covers 7 bases. Germline lookup yields CDR1 SGHRS and CDR2 YFSETQ. V gave up 4 bases and J gave up 5 bases; unmatched junction bases: 5. This CDR3 region has 14 residues. CDR3 region: CASSPGQANEKLFF. Written as DNA, the CDR3 is TGCGCCAGCAGCCCCGGACAGGCAAATGAAAAACTGTTTTTT.

This clone has just one count. The chain is built from TRBV6-5 and TRBJ2-3, with D perhaps TRBD2 (6 bases). V was cut by 0 bases and J by 3 bases, with 13 bases left in between. CDR3 length: 16 amino acids. Germline V gene data show CDR1 as MNHEY and CDR2 as SVGAGI. CDR3 protein: CASSYSGTLGTDTQYF. Here the CDR3 DNA reads TGTGCCAGCAGTTACTCGGGGACTTTAGGTACAGATACGCAGTATTTT.

The chain combines TRBV29-1 with TRBJ1-1, with D possibly matching TRBD1 (6 bases). The CDR3 is 13 amino acids. Trimming shortened V by 3 bases and J by 3 bases, and 11 bases separated the two germline ends. The V gene's germline CDR1 is SQVTM and CDR2 ANQGSEA. CDR3 region: CSVDRGIYTEAFF. Written as DNA, the CDR3 is TGCAGCGTTGACAGGGGCATATACACTGAAGCTTTCTTT.